What follows are 9 T cell receptor beta chains derived from one specimen sequenced in a study of blood T cell repertoires in COVID-19. Data came from immunoSEQ multiplex PCR; TCRdb stores just in-frame clones and leaves some out. The data contain some 120,000 clones, about 88% of them seen just once; the ten biggest clones take up 1.5%. The sample taken for sequencing was peripheral blood. The receptors were gathered from a human donor in a cohort sampled during active COVID-19.

This clone was observed a handful of times. The chain has TRBV5-1 and TRBJ1-2; perhaps TRBD1 as D (6 bases). Trimming shortened V by 7 bases and J by 3 bases, and 19 bases separated the two germline ends. This CDR3 is 15 amino acids long. Germline CDR1 is SGHRS and CDR2 is YFSETQ. The CDR3 sequence is CASPRWGKGDYGYTF. The CDR3 coding sequence is TGCGCCAGCCCCCGGTGGGGGAAGGGGGACTATGGCTACACCTTC.

V usage is TRBV4-1 and J usage is TRBJ2-7; 8 nucleotides match TRBD1. Trimming took 2 bases from V and 2 from J; bases not matched to a gene: 8. The CDR3 contains 16 residues. Germline values: CDR1 MGHRA, CDR2 YSYEKL. The CDR3 DNA follows: TGCGCCAGCAGCCAACCAGACAGGGGACGTCCCTACGAGCAGTACTTC. Translated: CASSQPDRGRPYEQYF.

V usage is TRBV21-1 and J usage is TRBJ2-7; the table calls TRBD1, which could not be checked here. TRBV21-1 is a documented pseudogene. CDR3 size: 16 residues. CDR3 region: CASSKPGQGSGYEQYF. CDR3 bases: TGTGCCAGCAGCAAACCAGGACAGGGGTCAGGCTACGAGCAGTACTTC.

V gene TRBV2 combines with J gene TRBJ2-5; no clear D. V gave up 4 bases and J gave up 1 base, with 16 bases separating them. Per germline, CDR1 SNHLY and CDR2 FYNNEI. This CDR3 region has 16 residues. The DNA of the CDR3 is TGTGCCAGCAGTGGGGCTGAGTCTGGGCCCCAAGAGACCCAGTACTTC. This codes for CASSGAESGPQETQYF.

CDR3 region: CASSQDRGNGYTF. The CDR3 coding sequence is TGTGCCAGCTCACAGGACAGGGGAAATGGCTACACCTTC. The rearrangement joins TRBV18 to TRBJ1-2, with 9 bases matching TRBD1. This CDR3 contains 13 residues. J lost 6 bases, V lost 4 bases, and 3 bases had no gene match. CDR1 KGHSH and CDR2 LQKENI come from the germline V gene.

V is TRBV20-1 and J is TRBJ2-7; 8 bases align to TRBD1. This CDR3 region has 13 residues. With V trimmed by 4 bases and J by 4 bases, 6 bases remained unmatched. Germline V gene lookup returns CDR1 DFQATT and CDR2 SNEGSKA (reference sequence). The DNA for the CDR3 is TGCAGTGCTACTGACAGGGGAGCGTACGAGCAGTACTTC. The encoded protein is CSATDRGAYEQYF.

This chain connects TRBV5-1 to TRBJ1-6, with a weak D call TRBD1 (6 bases). CDR3 length: 14 residues. The germline CDR1 and CDR2 sequences are SGHRS and YFSETQ. The V gene lost 4 bases and the J gene lost 10 bases, with 15 bases spanning the gap. CDR3 sequence: CASSSAGAQSPLHF. The CDR3 bases are TGCGCCAGCAGCAGTGCGGGGGCGCAGTCACCCCTCCACTTT. The whole variable domain, filled in from reference TRBV5-1 and TRBJ1-6, reads KAGVTQTPRYLIKTRGQQVTLSCSPISGHRSVSWYQQTPGQGLQFLFEYFSETQRNKGNFPGRFSGRQFSNSRSEMNVSTLELGDSALYLCASSSAGAQSPLHFGNGTRLTVT.

This sequence joins TRBV18 and TRBJ2-7; 8 bases align to TRBD2. The length of the CDR3 is 14 residues. Germline values: CDR1 KGHSH, CDR2 LQKENI. V shed 2 bases, J shed 3 bases, and the junction held 3 bases outside the gene matches. The DNA of the CDR3 is TGTGCCAGCTCACCAGTCGGGGGGGGCTACGAGCAGTACTTC. As protein: CASSPVGGGYEQYF.

The count of this clone is one. The chain carries TRBV15 and TRBJ1-2; 10 bases match TRBD1. The CDR3 sequence is 17 residues long. Trimming cost V 1 base and J 4 bases; bases outside gene matches: 9. Per the germline V gene, CDR1 is LNHNV and CDR2 is YYDKDF (reference sequence). This CDR3 reads CATSRGDRGRRRYGYTF. The CDR3 DNA reads TGTGCCACCAGCAGAGGGGACAGGGGACGAAGGCGCTATGGCTACACCTTC.